The 5 T cell receptor beta chains given below trace back to one sample, sequenced in a study of cytomegalovirus exposure and HLA in healthy donors. The PCR used 60 Vbeta and 13 Jbeta primers. Sequenced by immunoSEQ multiplex PCR; TCRdb stores in-frame clones only, minus some. This table holds about 60,000 clones, 73% found once. The sequenced sample was PBMCs. These receptor sequences come from a man aged 45 to 65 in good health and CMV-seronegative.

This clone appeared a few times. The chain recombines TRBV6-1 with TRBJ2-3, with D tentatively TRBD2 (6 bases). V lost 6 bases and J 3 bases, leaving 10 bases between the germline ends. The CDR3 is made up of 13 amino acids. Per germline, CDR1 MNHNS and CDR2 SASEGT. The CDR3 region is CASRERGTDTQYF. CDR3 nucleotides: TGTGCCAGCAGGGAACGGGGGACAGATACGCAGTATTTT.

This sequence joins TRBV5-8 and TRBJ2-1, with 14 bases matching TRBD2. The CDR3 is 19 residues long. CDR1 and CDR2 from the germline V gene are SGHTS and YDEGEE. The V gene end was trimmed by 4 bases and the J gene end by 4 bases; junction bases not matched to a gene: 13. The DNA for the CDR3 is TGTGCCAGCAGCCCTCTGGGACTAGCGGGGGACCCAGGGTACAATGAGCAGTTCTTC. It specifies CASSPLGLAGDPGYNEQFF. Together with reference TRBV5-8 and TRBJ2-1, the CDR3 gives the full variable domain: EAGVTQSPTHLIKTRGQQATLRCSPISGHTSVYWYQQALGLGLQFLLWYDEGEERNRGNFPPRFSGRQFPNYSSELNVNALELEDSALYLCASSPLGLAGDPGYNEQFFGPGTRLTVL.

This chain uses TRBV5-1 with TRBJ1-1; 8 nucleotides line up with TRBD1. Germline CDR1 and CDR2: SGHRS and YFSETQ. V trimming: 4 bases; J trimming: 11 bases; junction bases outside the gene matches: 22. The CDR3 runs 17 residues. CDR3 DNA: TGCGCCAGCAGCCCGACGTCGCGAGGGACAGGTGAACAGGGGGCTTTCTTT. It translates to CASSPTSRGTGEQGAFF.

This clone has just a few counts. The V call is TRBV7-2, the J call TRBJ1-4; no reliable D call. Trimming pared 1 base from V and 7 bases from J, leaving 13 bases between. Per the germline V gene, CDR1 is SGHTA and CDR2 is FQGNSA. There are 15 residues in the CDR3. DNA of the CDR3: TGTGCCAGCAGCTTAGGAGGGCGGTTCCCTGAAAAACTGTTTTTT. Encoded protein: CASSLGGRFPEKLFF.

In nucleotides, the CDR3 is TGTGCCATCAGGGTGATCGACAATAGTGAGCAGTTCTTC. Protein sequence: CAIRVIDNSEQFF. This chain connects TRBV10-3 to TRBJ2-1; D is unclear. This CDR3 spans 13 amino acids. The germline CDR1 and CDR2 sequences are ENHRY and SYGVKD. The V end lost 6 bases, the J end lost 9 bases, and 15 bases lay between the germline ends.